The sequence of this T cell receptor (beta chain) was determined in a study of shared clonotypes between healthy human individuals. Per germline, CDR1 SNHLY and CDR2 FYNNEI. Losses at the gene ends were 6 bases for V and 4 bases for J; bases not matched to a gene: 5. The CDR3 is made up of 14 amino acids. This clone was seen only once. Method: immunoSEQ multiplex PCR; TCRdb's copy keeps in-frame clones and lacks some. The table has 2,500,000 or so clones, around nine tenths seen once. The sequenced sample consisted of naive CD4+ T cells sorted from blood. Subset indicated: CD45RA+ positively selected. The TCR was taken from a man between 18 and 29 years old in good health. The chain recombines TRBV2 with TRBJ1-4; 7 bases agree with TRBD1. This CDR3 is CASRTGTVNEKLFF. CDR3 nucleotide sequence: TGTGCCAGCAGAACCGGGACAGTTAATGAAAAACTGTTTTTT.